The rows below give T cell receptor beta chains drawn from one sample of a study of T cells in Graves' hyperthyroidism and ophthalmopathy. TCRdb independently ran MiXCR on the multiplex PCR reads; one entry per CDR3 protein. The sample contains some 690,000 distinct CDR3 sequences, 17% of which appear only once. The sample taken for sequencing was blood. These receptors originate from a man aged 50-59 years with Graves' hyperthyroidism. Both conserved end residues are part of each CDR3. D genes are given only for firm matches. Rows may omit the clone size; those that give it use once, few, many or a size class.

J: TRBJ1-1
size: many
D: NA
V: TRBV19
CDR3: CASSPRTEMNTEAFF
DNA: TGTGCCAGTAGTCCGAGGACAGAGATGAACACTGAAGCTTTCTTT

J: TRBJ2-1
size: many
D: NA
V: TRBV20-1
CDR3: CIKLAEINEQFF
DNA: TGCATTAAATTAGCGGAGATCAATGAGCAGTTCTTC

J: TRBJ1-1
size: few
D: NA
V: TRBV5-1
CDR3: CASSLVSQGGGTEAFF
DNA: TGCGCCAGCAGCTTGGTGTCGCAGGGTGGAGGGACTGAAGCTTTCTTT

J: TRBJ1-1
size: few
D: NA
V: TRBV10-1
CDR3: CASSELHRKNTEAFF
DNA: TGCGCCAGCAGTGAGTTACACCGTAAGAACACTGAAGCTTTCTTT

J: TRBJ1-6
size: NA
D: NA
V: TRBV24-1
CDR3: CATSDRGNSPLHF
DNA: TGTGCCACCAGTGACCGGGGAAATTCACCCCTCCACTTT

J: TRBJ2-3
size: many
D: NA
V: TRBV5-1
CDR3: CASSLALIGLPDTQYF
DNA: TGCGCCAGCAGCTTGGCCCTGATAGGGCTCCCAGATACGCAGTATTTT

J: TRBJ1-5
size: few
D: NA
V: TRBV5-5
CDR3: CASSLFLGNQPQHF
DNA: TGTGCCAGCAGCTTATTTTTAGGGAATCAGCCCCAGCATTTT

J: TRBJ2-2
size: NA
D: NA
V: TRBV7-8
CDR3: CASSLGGEIGELFF
DNA: TGTGCCAGCAGCTTAGGAGGGGAGATCGGGGAGCTGTTTTTT

J: TRBJ2-5
size: NA
D: TRBD1
V: TRBV28
CDR3: CASSLLQGAEETQYF
DNA: TGTGCCAGCAGTTTACTACAGGGGGCGGAGGAGACCCAGTACTTC

J: TRBJ2-1
size: NA
D: NA
V: TRBV7-3
CDR3: CASSLTAYNVQFF
DNA: TGTGCCAGCAGCTTAACAGCGTACAATGTGCAGTTCTTC

J: TRBJ2-3
size: many
D: NA
V: TRBV7-2
CDR3: CASSQGMNTQYF
DNA: TGTGCCAGCAGCCAAGGGATGAATACGCAGTATTTT

J: TRBJ2-1
size: many
D: NA
V: TRBV10-3
CDR3: CAISVGSSYNEQFF
DNA: TGTGCCATCAGTGTGGGCAGCTCCTACAATGAGCAGTTCTTC

J: TRBJ2-2
size: NA
D: NA
V: TRBV7-9
CDR3: CASSFDSANTGELFF
DNA: TGTGCCAGCAGCTTTGACAGTGCGAACACCGGGGAGCTGTTTTTT

J: TRBJ2-3
size: many
D: NA
V: TRBV7-9
CDR3: CASSSGDGSTDTQYF
DNA: TGTGCCAGCAGTTCAGGAGATGGGAGCACAGATACGCAGTATTTT

J: TRBJ2-6
size: NA
D: NA
V: TRBV9
CDR3: CASSSDRGGANVLTF
DNA: TGTGCCAGCAGCTCCGACAGAGGTGGGGCCAACGTCCTGACTTTC

J: TRBJ2-7
size: many
D: TRBD1
V: TRBV25-1
CDR3: CASSGVTGIREQYF
DNA: TGTGCCAGCAGTGGTGTGACAGGGATTCGTGAGCAGTACTTC

J: TRBJ1-2
size: few
D: NA
V: TRBV7-2
CDR3: CASSPDLRGLYGYTF
DNA: TGTGCCAGCAGCCCCGACCTAAGGGGCCTCTATGGCTACACCTTC

J: TRBJ2-5
size: many
D: TRBD2
V: TRBV2
CDR3: CASSWTSGRTIQETQYF
DNA: TGTGCCAGCAGCTGGACTAGCGGGAGGACTATCCAAGAGACCCAGTACTTC

J: TRBJ1-5
size: many
D: NA
V: TRBV2
CDR3: CASSEGKGRPQHF
DNA: TGTGCCAGCAGTGAAGGGAAAGGACGGCCCCAGCATTTT

J: TRBJ1-5
size: few
D: TRBD1
V: TRBV5-1
CDR3: CASSSTGDPDQPQHF
DNA: TGCGCCAGCAGCTCAACAGGGGACCCGGATCAGCCCCAGCATTTT